Detailed here is one TCR beta chain. This clone was counted between two and nine times. Its antigen target is currently unknown. One base away there is no much larger clone; base qualities are not given. Sequences SGHTA (CDR1) and FQGTGA (CDR2) are obtained from the germline V gene. The junction shows trimming of 5 bases on V and 7 bases on J, and the gene matches do not reach 8 bases of it. Spanning cysteine to phenylalanine, the CDR3 consists of 15 amino acids. Of the read, only the CDR3 DNA is kept; its 45 bases are in frame from base 1. The sample comes from a study of cytomegalovirus exposure and HLA in healthy donors (dated by TCRdb to about 2017). Regarding the study in general: An earlier analysis of some 500 of the donors reported more than 250 Gb of sequence data and more than 90 million unique TCR beta sequences from some 180 million T cells. The aim of the study was to test whether cataloging public T cell receptors could identify signatures of past pathogen exposure. Class I and class II HLA loci were covered by the typing at four-digit resolution. An earlier analysis of around 580 of the donors used high-throughput TCR beta sequencing to judge whether each TCR beta V gene segment behaved as functional or pseudogenic. Of the roughly 430 genotyped donors, over 65% fell in the genetic ancestry cluster associated with self-reported Caucasian donors. Roughly five DR-DQ haplotypes were handled as single units for association and clustering because linkage in the cohort was strong. A later genetic analysis used genome-wide SNP genotypes for about three fifths of the 666 donors, treating that subset as a discovery cohort. The study combined high-throughput TCR immunosequencing, statistical association of individual TCRs with disease status, and machine learning to predict cytomegalovirus infection status. In a later analysis, previously published TCR beta repertoires from 550 to 700 donors were re-analyzed and high-resolution HLA genotyping was added so that TCR occurrence patterns could be studied. Across 398 genotyped donors of the cohort, an average of about 240,000 unique TCR beta nucleotide sequences per donor were sequenced, and roughly a sixth of those sequences were non-productive. The later analysis used no new phenotypic data to find candidate immune exposures, relying instead on TCR beta sequences and their occurrence across donors. The T cell repertoires of around 670 subjects were profiled by immunosequencing and related to cytomegalovirus serostatus. Typing coverage differed by locus: A, B, C, DRB1 and DQB1 were typed in roughly 629-630 donors, DQA1 in about 500, DPA1 in roughly 590, and DPB1 in 400 to 490. All discovery cohort repertoires had been generated on a single sequencing platform. Donor age, sex, ethnicity and CMV serostatus were collected together with the repertoire data. Besides the first cohort of approximately 670 subjects, a separate validation cohort made up of around 120 different subjects was used. An early release covering around 630 HLA-typed donors comprised roughly 300 gigabases of sequencing data and approximately 80 million unique TCR sequences.

The paper's findings and limits, for the study overall: Presence/absence analyses assumed roughly uniform sequencing depth across donors, an assumption that may not hold. At a false discovery rate of 0.05, a later analysis linked 16,000 or so TCR beta sequences to specific HLA alleles. The classifier was reported to diagnose cytomegalovirus status with high specificity and sensitivity in both the original cohort and the validation cohort. According to the authors, the approach could potentially be generalized to other disease states and immunological phenotypes. Three of the identified cytomegalovirus-associated TCR beta chains were confirmed in vitro to be specific for cytomegalovirus antigens. Linkage disequilibrium might explain the correlated functional status among segregating V segments, but an unknown experimental factor could not be ruled out. Roughly 15 rarely observed V segments, including chromosome 9 orphons, were excluded from the earlier analysis of some 590 of the donors because counts were too low. V-gene and J-gene trimming of TCR beta chains was associated with a missense DCLRE1C variant in a later genetic analysis, and the association was replicated in an independent cohort. For the cohort, immune exposure information was limited to CMV serostatus. Strong co-occurrence of HLA alleles, especially DR and DQ, made assigning TCR associations to individual alleles difficult. In an earlier analysis of about 540 of the donors, most TCR beta V segments were observed in productive rearrangements about 90% or about 30% of the time, broadly matching IMGT annotations. Compared with equally common non-associated chains, HLA-associated TCR beta chains in a later analysis were more clonally expanded and had lower generation probabilities. Most TCR sequences were observed very rarely across donors, whereas some public TCRs were present in many individuals. Some IMGT-functional V segments, including TRBV6-2 and TRBV6-3, could not be told apart with the 87-base-pair reads, so those segments were excluded. A later genetic analysis reported fewer N-insertions in productive TCRs among donors in an Asian-associated ancestry cluster than the approximately 670-donor mean. The sequencing pipeline was judged likely to have produced a cluster of highly shared sequence variants as a technical artifact. In a later analysis, TCR association rates were found to vary across HLA loci, with the most associated TCRs seen for DRB1 alleles and the fewest for HLA-C alleles. Only TCR beta chains were sequenced in this cohort, and the absence of alpha or paired-chain data limited detectable features. A later analysis found that most CMV-associated TCR beta chains appeared HLA-restricted, with HLA associations seemingly driven largely by CMV exposure. The study gave a list of roughly 150 TCR beta chains associated with cytomegalovirus. A further reported finding was that TCR beta sequences accurately predicted the HLA-A and HLA-B alleles for most subjects in the first cohort. According to a later analysis, parvovirus B19, influenza, CMV and Epstein-Barr virus appeared linked to several top co-occurrence clusters. Because HLA typing was unavailable for some donors at each locus, only the typed subset was used in association tests.

The library was built by means of the immunoSEQ multiplex PCR assay. The multiplex PCR relied on a mix of 60 forward primers for TCR Vbeta segments and 13 reverse primers for TCR Jbeta segments. Amplification of the CDR3 region of rearranged TCR beta genes was performed with a multiplex PCR assay on genomic DNA. Amplified TCR beta libraries were sequenced as 87-base-pair reads on the Illumina HiSeq System. The authors' analysis ran thus. In a later analysis, approximately 74 million unique TCR beta chains were counted across the approximately 640 repertoires, and roughly 11 million of these chains were shared by at least two donors. Raw reads were error-corrected and collapsed into unique sequences by a nearest-neighbor algorithm in which closely related sequences were merged to remove PCR and sequencing errors. To assign V, D and J gene segments, CDR3 sequences were aligned to IMGT reference sequences. Each retained sequence needed at least a six-nucleotide match to both a V gene segment and a J gene segment. Rearrangements were called productive when the CDR3 lacked stop codons and stayed in frame with V and J; all others were non-productive. Following IMGT convention, CDR3 was defined as the stretch from the second conserved V-encoded cysteine up to the conserved J-encoded phenylalanine. Sequences without an unambiguous match to a single V gene segment were excluded from the earlier analysis of 450 to 650 of the donors. In an earlier analysis of more than 500 of the donors, a V segment was called functional when productive rearrangements were above 56.7%, and segregating when the standard deviation between donors exceeded 5%. A statistical classification framework was built for diagnosing cytomegalovirus status from the catalog of TCR beta chain sequences. In a later analysis, TCR nucleotide sequences were compared against IMGT/GENE-DB human TR gene sequences so that V and J genes could be assigned. In a later analysis, CDR3 sequences and most-parsimonious VDJ recombination scenarios were assigned using the TCRdist pipeline. In a later analysis, each TCR beta chain was defined by its CDR3 amino acid sequence together with its V-gene family, and reads without a unique V-gene family were excluded. As a way to deal with suspected cross-contamination and a sequencing artifact, a later analysis dropped 450 to 600 nucleotide sequences that were highly shared and had low generation probability. A later analysis calculated a clonal expansion index for each public chain from normalized within-repertoire ranks of inferred template counts. A later analysis computed generation probabilities with a VDJ recombination model fitted to out-of-frame rearrangements, and checked the results against IGoR. In a later analysis, TCR-TCR, TCR-HLA and TCR-CMV co-occurrence was scored with hypergeometric tests, and a repertoire-size bias correction was applied to TCR pairs. A later analysis estimated false discovery rates by permuting HLA or CMV assignments 20 times. A later analysis grouped co-occurring TCRs with DBSCAN, adding TCRdist sequence similarity when clustering within HLA-allele-positive subsets. Co-occurrence clustering excluded repertoires with fewer than 30,000 or more than 120,000 public chains, plus five with anomalous nucleotide sharing. Sourced from immuneACCESS, this table was stored by TCRdb with only in-frame sequences that have V and J called. A share of the clones is absent; for the studies checked, an unresolved V gene accounts for under half, and the remainder has no known explanation. V and J calls and clone size are as listed in that table; D and trimming were resolved from the DNA. Across this sample there are about 140,000 clones, with more than 60% seen only once. Of the sample, 10% falls within the top ten clones.

The cohort was made up of about 670 healthy bone marrow donors. At the time of sampling, every cohort member was nominally healthy, though immune exposures that went unrecorded were likely present. The donor was CMV seropositive and belonged to the group of 250 to 350 seropositive cohort members. A peripheral blood sample was provided by each donor, and peripheral blood mononuclear cells were used for TCR beta sequencing. The Qiagen DNeasy Blood Extraction Kit was used to extract genomic DNA from the blood cell samples. The specimen was PBMCs. The sequence was obtained from a man aged 30 to 45 in good health and CMV-seropositive. The chain was built from TRBV7-3 and TRBJ1-4, with 9 bases aligning to TRBD1. The CDR3 is CASSQNRGPAEKLFF. The nucleotide sequence reads as follows: TGTGCCAGCAGCCAGAACAGGGGGCCGGCTGAAAAACTGTTTTTT.